The 16 T cell receptor beta chains below all came from one sample that was sequenced in a study of cytomegalovirus exposure and HLA in healthy donors. The PCR used 60 Vbeta and 13 Jbeta primers. Method: immunoSEQ multiplex PCR; TCRdb's copy keeps in-frame clones and lacks some. The sample has fewer than 150,000 clones; about four fifths are singletons. The sample consisted of PBMCs. Receptor source: a man in his forties or fifties in good health and CMV-seropositive.

Sample share makes this clone medium-sized. V gene TRBV7-9 combines with J gene TRBJ1-6; D gene uncertain. V was pared by 0 bases and J by 8 bases, with 11 bases between. This CDR3 has 15 amino acids. Germline assignment: CDR1 SEHNR and CDR2 FQNEAQ (reference sequence). CDR3 residues: CASSLAALEDSPLHF. CDR3 bases: TGTGCCAGCAGCTTAGCGGCGCTCGAGGATTCACCCCTCCACTTT.

The chain employs TRBV15 and TRBJ1-1, with D perhaps TRBD1 (5 bases). The CDR3 totals 14 residues. V was trimmed by 3 bases and J by 7 bases, leaving 15 bases between them. Per germline, CDR1 LNHNV and CDR2 YYDKDF (reference sequence). DNA of the CDR3: TGTGCCACCAGCAGCCGAGGGGAGGGGAGTGAAGCTTTCTTT. Protein: CATSSRGEGSEAFF.

This chain joins TRBV18 and TRBJ1-1; D is possibly TRBD1 (6 bases). Trimming took 3 bases from V and 1 from J, leaving 9 bases between them. The CDR3 spans 14 residues. Per germline, CDR1 KGHSH and CDR2 LQKENI. For the CDR3, the DNA is TGTGCCAGCTCACCCCGACAGGCGAACACTGAAGCTTTCTTT. Translated, it gives CASSPRQANTEAFF. Using reference TRBV18 and TRBJ1-1 for the parts outside the CDR3, the full variable domain is NAGVMQNPRHLVRRRGQEARLRCSPMKGHSHVYWYRQLPEEGLKFMVYLQKENIIDESGMPKERFSAEFPKEGPSILRIQQVVRGDSAAYFCASSPRQANTEAFFGQGTRLTVV.

J is TRBJ2-1 and V is TRBV25-1; 10 bases agree with TRBD2. The CDR3 covers 16 residues. CDR1 is MGHDK, CDR2 SYGVNS, per germline. Trimming at V came to 4 bases and at J to 10 bases, leaving 13 bases not matched to a gene. DNA of the CDR3: TGTGCCAGCAGTGGGACTAGCGGAGAAGCCTACGGGGAGCAGTTCTTC. Its translation is CASSGTSGEAYGEQFF.

The rearrangement uses TRBV30 and TRBJ1-5; D gene ambiguous. In germline, CDR1 is GTSNPN, CDR2 SVGIG (reference sequence). Trimming took off 1 base at V and 0 bases at J, with 10 bases between the two ends. The CDR3 totals 15 residues. This CDR3 reads CAWSGGSGSNQPQHF. CDR3 DNA: TGTGCCTGGAGTGGAGGGTCCGGTAGCAATCAGCCCCAGCATTTT.

The J gene is TRBJ1-2, the V gene TRBV7-2, with 8 positions matching TRBD1. Losses at the gene ends were 1 base for V and 3 bases for J; bases not matched to a gene: 4. The germline CDR1 and CDR2 sequences are SGHTA and FQGNSA. This CDR3 comprises 15 residues. CDR3 protein: CASSLDAGGDYGYTF. In nucleotides, the CDR3 is TGTGCCAGCAGCTTAGATGCAGGGGGCGACTATGGCTACACCTTC.

The chain combines TRBV9 with TRBJ1-2, with no clear D. The germline V gene encodes CDR1 SGDLS and CDR2 YYNGEE. Trimming took 1 base from V and 6 from J, leaving 13 bases between them. The CDR3 extends over 14 amino acids. CDR3 nucleotide sequence: TGTGCCAGCAGCGTATCTGGCAGATTTGATGGCTACACCTTC. Protein sequence: CASSVSGRFDGYTF.

This clone was observed once. The chain joins TRBV5-4 to TRBJ1-1; TRBD1 matches at 7 bases. The V and J ends lost 4 bases and 7 bases, in that order; junction bases with no gene match: 10. The CDR3 spans 14 residues. Germline V gene data show CDR1 as SGHNT and CDR2 as YYREEE (reference sequence). The DNA for the CDR3 is TGTGCCAGCAGCCGAAGACAGGGTCTAGGTGAAGCTTTCTTT. The encoded protein is CASSRRQGLGEAFF.

This chain connects TRBV6-6 to TRBJ2-3; 11 bases are a match to TRBD2. The CDR3 is 16 residues long. V lost 2 bases to trimming and J lost 3 bases; unmatched junction nucleotides: 4. Germline V gene lookup returns CDR1 MNHNY and CDR2 SVGAGI (reference sequence). Here the CDR3 DNA reads TGTGCCAGCAGTTACGGGCTAGCGGGAGGAACAGATACGCAGTATTTT. This codes for CASSYGLAGGTDTQYF.

The rearrangement joins TRBV5-4 to TRBJ2-5; D ambiguous. The CDR3 contains 13 residues. Trimming cost V 3 bases and J 10 bases, with 16 bases left between them. From germline, CDR1 is SGHNT and CDR2 YYREEE (reference sequence). The chain's CDR3 is CASSSFLTAYQYF. The CDR3 coding sequence is TGTGCCAGCAGCTCCTTCCTTACCGCCTACCAGTACTTC.

The V call is TRBV5-4, the J call TRBJ1-2; the match to TRBD1 covers 9 bases. The germline CDR1 and CDR2 sequences are SGHNT and YYREEE (reference sequence). V was pared by 4 bases and J by 4 bases, with 14 bases of the junction left unmatched. There are 17 residues in the CDR3. The CDR3 spells CASSRVTGTGSSYGYTF. CDR3 DNA sequence: TGTGCCAGCAGCCGCGTCACCGGGACAGGGTCCTCCTATGGCTACACCTTC.

The gene calls are TRBV30 and TRBJ2-7; TRBD2 matches 7 bases. The CDR3 length is 16 residues. Germline CDR1 and CDR2: GTSNPN and SVGIG (reference sequence). Trimming cost V 3 bases and J 6 bases; bases outside gene matches: 17. The CDR3 bases are TGTGCCTGGAGCATTCTCGGTGTGGGGGGGAGGGCCGAGCAGTACTTC. Amino acid sequence: CAWSILGVGGRAEQYF. Based on the CDR3 plus reference TRBV30 and TRBJ2-7, the full variable domain is SQTIHQWPATLVQPVGSPLSLECTVEGTSNPNLYWYRQAAGRGLQLLFYSVGIGQISSEVPQNLSASRPQDRQFILSSKKLLLSDSGFYLCAWSILGVGGRAEQYFGPGTRLTVT.

The rearrangement joins TRBV27 to TRBJ1-4; tentatively, D is TRBD1 (5 bases). Germline CDR1 MNHEY, CDR2 SMNVEV (reference sequence). The V end lost 5 bases, the J end lost 6 bases, and 13 bases lay between the germline ends. The CDR3 is made up of 14 amino acids. CDR3 loop: CASSPQETHEKLFF. The CDR3 DNA reads as TGTGCCAGCAGTCCACAGGAGACCCATGAAAAACTGTTTTTT.

The sample holds one count of this clone. In the same sample, other DNA sequences code for this CDR3. The gene calls are TRBV6-1 and TRBJ2-7; 8 positions agree with TRBD2. The CDR3 has 19 amino acids. V was pared by 3 bases and J by 2 bases, with 18 bases of the junction left unmatched. Germline CDR1 reads MNHNS; CDR2 reads SASEGT. The CDR3 here is CASSEPGPFRSGSPYEQYF. The CDR3, as DNA: TGTGCCAGCAGTGAGCCGGGACCCTTTAGAAGCGGGAGTCCCTACGAGCAGTACTTC.

The J gene is TRBJ2-7, the V gene TRBV10-3, with 7 bases identical to TRBD1. Unmatched junction bases numbered 13, after V lost 5 bases and J lost 3 bases. The CDR3 totals 16 residues. CDR1 and CDR2 from the germline V gene are ENHRY and SYGVKD. DNA of the CDR3: TGTGCCATCAGTACTTCTTGGACAGGAGAAATCTACGAGCAGTACTTC. This translates into CAISTSWTGEIYEQYF.

The chain combines TRBV30 with TRBJ1-4; no firm D call. Germline CDR1 reads GTSNPN; CDR2 reads SVGIG (reference sequence). The ends were cut back, 2 bases at V and 10 bases at J, with 14 bases in the middle. The CDR3 length is 13 residues. CDR3 coding DNA: TGTGCCTGGAGTCCTCGGGCCGGAGGAAAACTGTTTTTT. It codes for CAWSPRAGGKLFF. The complete variable domain, with remaining parts taken from reference TRBV30 and TRBJ1-4, reads SQTIHQWPATLVQPVGSPLSLECTVEGTSNPNLYWYRQAAGRGLQLLFYSVGIGQISSEVPQNLSASRPQDRQFILSSKKLLLSDSGFYLCAWSPRAGGKLFFGSGTQLSVL.